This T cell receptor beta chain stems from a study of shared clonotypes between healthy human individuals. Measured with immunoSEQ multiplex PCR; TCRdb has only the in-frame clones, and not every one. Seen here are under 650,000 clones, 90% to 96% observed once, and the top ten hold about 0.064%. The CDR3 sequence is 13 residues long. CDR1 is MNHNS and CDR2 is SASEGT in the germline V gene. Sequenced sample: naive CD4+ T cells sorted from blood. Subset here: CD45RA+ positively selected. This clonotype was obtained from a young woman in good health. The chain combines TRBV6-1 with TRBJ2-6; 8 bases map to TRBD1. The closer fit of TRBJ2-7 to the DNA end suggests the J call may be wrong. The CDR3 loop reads CASRLSGGVEQYF. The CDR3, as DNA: TGTGCCAGCAGGCTATCAGGGGGCGTCGAGCAGTACTTC.